This TCR beta chain was observed in a study of blood T cell repertoires in COVID-19. Across the whole study: Some COVID-19 samples were acute and others convalescent; all came from the United States, Italy and Spain. The analysed material was cDNA or gDNA that came from T cells, B-cell-depleted T cells, or PBMCs.

How the authors handled the data: Amplification from reference gene primers served as the basis for estimated nucleated cell counts. Data came from immunoSEQ multiplex PCR; TCRdb stores just in-frame clones and leaves some out. V and J calls and clone size come straight from that table; D and trimming were deduced from the DNA. The sample includes just under 90,000 clones, about 87% of them seen just once. The germline gives CDR1 MRHNA, CDR2 SNTAGT. The CDR3 covers 14 residues. The V end lost 9 bases, the J end lost 0 bases, and 9 bases lay between the germline ends. This chain links TRBV6-4 with TRBJ2-6; a possible D gene is TRBD1 (6 bases). The sequenced sample was peripheral blood. The sequence was obtained from a man aged 60 to 75 with acute or convalescent COVID-19. The CDR3 nucleotides are TGTGCCAGAAAGGACAGCTCTGGGGCCAACGTCCTGACTTTC. Amino acids: CARKDSSGANVLTF.